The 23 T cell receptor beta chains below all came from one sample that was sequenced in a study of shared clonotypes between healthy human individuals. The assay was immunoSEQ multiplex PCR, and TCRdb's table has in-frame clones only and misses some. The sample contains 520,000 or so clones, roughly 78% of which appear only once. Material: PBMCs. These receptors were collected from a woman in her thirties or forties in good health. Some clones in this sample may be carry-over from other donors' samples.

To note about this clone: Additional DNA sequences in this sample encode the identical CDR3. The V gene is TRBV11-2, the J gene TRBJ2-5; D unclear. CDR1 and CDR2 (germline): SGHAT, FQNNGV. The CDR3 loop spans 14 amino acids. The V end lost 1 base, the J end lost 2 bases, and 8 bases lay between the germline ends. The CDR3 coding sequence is TGTGCCAGCAGCTTAGGGTCGAATCAAGAGACCCAGTACTTC. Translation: CASSLGSNQETQYF.

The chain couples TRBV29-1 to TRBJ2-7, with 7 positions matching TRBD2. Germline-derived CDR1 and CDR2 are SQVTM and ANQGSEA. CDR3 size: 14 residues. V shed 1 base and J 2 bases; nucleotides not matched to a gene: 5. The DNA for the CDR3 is TGCAGCGTTGAAGTTGGCGGGAGTGCCTACGAGCAGTACTTC. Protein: CSVEVGGSAYEQYF.

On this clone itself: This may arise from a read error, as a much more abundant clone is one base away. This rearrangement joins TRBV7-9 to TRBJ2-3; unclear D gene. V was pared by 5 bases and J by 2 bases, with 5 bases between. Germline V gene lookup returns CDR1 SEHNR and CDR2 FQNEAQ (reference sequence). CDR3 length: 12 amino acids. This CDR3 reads CASSALTDTQYF. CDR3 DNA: TGTGCCAGCAGCGCCCTCACAGATACGCAGTATTTT.

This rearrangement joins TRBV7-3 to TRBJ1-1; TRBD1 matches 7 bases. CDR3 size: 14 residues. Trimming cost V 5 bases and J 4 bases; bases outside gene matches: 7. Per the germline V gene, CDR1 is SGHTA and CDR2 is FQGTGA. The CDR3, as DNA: TGTGCCAGCAGCAGACAGGGAGGAGTCACTGAAGCTTTCTTT. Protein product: CASSRQGGVTEAFF.

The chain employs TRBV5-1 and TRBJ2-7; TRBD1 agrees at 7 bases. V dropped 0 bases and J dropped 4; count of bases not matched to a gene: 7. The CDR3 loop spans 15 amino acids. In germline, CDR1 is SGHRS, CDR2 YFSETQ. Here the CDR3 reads CASSLVGQTAYEQYF. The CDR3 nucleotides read TGCGCCAGCAGCTTGGTGGGACAGACTGCATACGAGCAGTACTTC. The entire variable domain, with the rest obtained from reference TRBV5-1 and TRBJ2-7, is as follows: KAGVTQTPRYLIKTRGQQVTLSCSPISGHRSVSWYQQTPGQGLQFLFEYFSETQRNKGNFPGRFSGRQFSNSRSEMNVSTLELGDSALYLCASSLVGQTAYEQYFGPGTRLTVT.

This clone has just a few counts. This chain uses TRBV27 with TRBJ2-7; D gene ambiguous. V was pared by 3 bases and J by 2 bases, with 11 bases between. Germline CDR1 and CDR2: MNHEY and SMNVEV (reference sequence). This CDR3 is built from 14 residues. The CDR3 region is CASSLDATTYEQYF. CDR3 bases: TGTGCCAGCAGTTTGGATGCCACAACCTACGAGCAGTACTTC.

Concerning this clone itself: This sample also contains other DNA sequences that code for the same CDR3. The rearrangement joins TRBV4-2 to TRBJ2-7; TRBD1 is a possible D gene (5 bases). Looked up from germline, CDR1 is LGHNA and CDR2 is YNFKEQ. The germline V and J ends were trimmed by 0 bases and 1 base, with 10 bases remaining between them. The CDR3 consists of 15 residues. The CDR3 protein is CASSQDRGPSYEQYF. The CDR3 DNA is TGTGCCAGCAGCCAAGATAGGGGCCCATCCTACGAGCAGTACTTC.

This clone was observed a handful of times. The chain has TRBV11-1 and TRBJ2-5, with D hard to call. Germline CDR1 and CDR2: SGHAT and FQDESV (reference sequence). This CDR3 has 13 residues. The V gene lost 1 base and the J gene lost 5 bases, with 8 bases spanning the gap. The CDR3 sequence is CASSLEGLETQYF. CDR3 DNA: TGTGCCAGCAGCTTAGAGGGCCTTGAGACCCAGTACTTC. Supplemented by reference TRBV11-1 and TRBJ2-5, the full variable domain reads EAEVAQSPRYKITEKSQAVAFWCDPISGHATLYWYRQILGQGPELLVQFQDESVVDDSQLPKDRFSAERLKGVDSTLKIQPAELGDSAMYLCASSLEGLETQYFGPGTRLLVL.

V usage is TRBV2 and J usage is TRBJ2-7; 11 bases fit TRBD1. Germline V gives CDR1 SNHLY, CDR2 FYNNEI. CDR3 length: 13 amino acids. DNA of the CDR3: TGTGTAATAAAGGGACAGGGGGCCTACGAGCAGTACTTC. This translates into CVIKGQGAYEQYF. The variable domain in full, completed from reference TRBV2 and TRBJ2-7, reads EPEVTQTPSHQVTQMGQEVILRCVPISNHLYFYWYRQILGQKVEFLVSFYNNEISEKSEIFDDQFSVERPDGSNFTLKIRSTKLEDSAMYFCVIKGQGAYEQYFGPGTRLTVT.

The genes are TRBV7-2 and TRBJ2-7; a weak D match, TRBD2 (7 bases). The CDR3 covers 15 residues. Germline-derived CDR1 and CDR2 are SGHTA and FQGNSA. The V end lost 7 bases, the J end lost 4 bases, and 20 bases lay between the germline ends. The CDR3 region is CASKRGASATYEQYF. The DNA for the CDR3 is TGTGCCAGCAAACGGGGGGCTAGCGCGACTTACGAGCAGTACTTC.

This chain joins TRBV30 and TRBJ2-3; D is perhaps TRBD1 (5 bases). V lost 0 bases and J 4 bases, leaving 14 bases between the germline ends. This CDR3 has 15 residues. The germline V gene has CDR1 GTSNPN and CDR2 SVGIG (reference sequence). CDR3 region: CAWSVGQGGSDTQYF. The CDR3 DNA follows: TGTGCCTGGAGTGTAGGGCAGGGTGGCTCAGATACGCAGTATTTT.

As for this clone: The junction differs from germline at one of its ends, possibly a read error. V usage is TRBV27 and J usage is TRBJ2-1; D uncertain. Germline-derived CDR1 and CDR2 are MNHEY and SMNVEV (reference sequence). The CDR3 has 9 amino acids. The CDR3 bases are TGTGCCAGCAGTTCTTGGGCGATCTTC. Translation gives CASSSWAIF.

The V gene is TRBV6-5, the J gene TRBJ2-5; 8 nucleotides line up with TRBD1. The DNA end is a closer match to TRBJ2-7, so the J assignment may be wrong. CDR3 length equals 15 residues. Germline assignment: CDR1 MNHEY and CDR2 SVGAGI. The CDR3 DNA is TGTGCCAGCAGTAAAGGGACAGGAGGCTCCTACGAGCAGTACTTC. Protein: CASSKGTGGSYEQYF.

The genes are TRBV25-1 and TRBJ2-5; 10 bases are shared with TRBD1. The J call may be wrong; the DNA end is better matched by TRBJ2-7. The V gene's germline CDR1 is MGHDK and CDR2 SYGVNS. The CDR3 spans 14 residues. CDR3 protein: CASSDRDRGYEQYF. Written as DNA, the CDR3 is TGTGCCAGCAGTGACCGGGACAGGGGTTACGAGCAGTACTTC.

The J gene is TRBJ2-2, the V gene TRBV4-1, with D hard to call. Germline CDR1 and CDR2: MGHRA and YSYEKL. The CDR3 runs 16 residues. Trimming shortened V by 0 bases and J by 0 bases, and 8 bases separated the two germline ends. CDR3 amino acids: CASSQDPGSNTGELFF. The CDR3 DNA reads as TGCGCCAGCAGCCAAGATCCGGGCTCGAACACCGGGGAGCTGTTTTTT.

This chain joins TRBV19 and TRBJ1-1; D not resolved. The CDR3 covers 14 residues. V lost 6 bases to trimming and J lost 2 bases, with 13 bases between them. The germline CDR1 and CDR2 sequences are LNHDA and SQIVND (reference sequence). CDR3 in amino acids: CASSPVLANTEAFF. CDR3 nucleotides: TGTGCCAGTAGCCCAGTCCTGGCTAACACTGAAGCTTTCTTT.

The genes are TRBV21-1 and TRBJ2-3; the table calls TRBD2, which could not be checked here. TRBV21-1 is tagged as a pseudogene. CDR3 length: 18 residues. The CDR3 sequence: CASSSGGTSADLADTQYF. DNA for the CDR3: TGTGCCAGCAGCTCAGGGGGGACTAGCGCCGACTTAGCAGATACGCAGTATTTT.

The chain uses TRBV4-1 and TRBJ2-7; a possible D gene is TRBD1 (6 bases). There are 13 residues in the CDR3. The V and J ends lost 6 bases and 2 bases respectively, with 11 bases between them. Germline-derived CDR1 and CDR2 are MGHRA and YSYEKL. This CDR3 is CASRKQGTYEQYF. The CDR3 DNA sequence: TGCGCCAGCAGGAAACAGGGAACCTACGAGCAGTACTTC.

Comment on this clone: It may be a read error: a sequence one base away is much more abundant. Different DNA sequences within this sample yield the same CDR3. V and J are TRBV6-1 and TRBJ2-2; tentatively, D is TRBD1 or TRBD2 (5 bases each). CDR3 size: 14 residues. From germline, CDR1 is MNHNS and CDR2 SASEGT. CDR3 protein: CATLRAGNTGELFF. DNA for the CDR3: TGTGCCACCCTGAGGGCAGGGAACACCGGAGAGCTGTTTTTT.

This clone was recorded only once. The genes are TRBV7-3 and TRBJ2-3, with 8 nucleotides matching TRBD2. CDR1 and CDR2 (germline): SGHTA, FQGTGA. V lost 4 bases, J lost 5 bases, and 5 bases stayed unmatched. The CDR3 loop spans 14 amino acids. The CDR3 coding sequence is TGTGCCAGCAGCTCAGCGGGAGCAGGAGATACGCAGTATTTT. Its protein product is CASSSAGAGDTQYF.

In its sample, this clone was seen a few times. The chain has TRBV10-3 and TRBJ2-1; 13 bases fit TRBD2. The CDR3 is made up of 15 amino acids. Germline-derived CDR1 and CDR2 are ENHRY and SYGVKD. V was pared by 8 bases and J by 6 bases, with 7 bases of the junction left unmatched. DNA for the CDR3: TGTGCCATCGCCGGGACTAGCGGGGTCGGCAATGAGCAGTTCTTC. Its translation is CAIAGTSGVGNEQFF.

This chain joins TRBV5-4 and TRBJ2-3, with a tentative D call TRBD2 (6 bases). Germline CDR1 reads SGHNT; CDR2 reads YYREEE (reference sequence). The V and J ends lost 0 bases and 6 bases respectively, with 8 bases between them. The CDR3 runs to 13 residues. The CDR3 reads CASSLAGVDTQYF. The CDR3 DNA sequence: TGTGCCAGCAGCTTGGCGGGGGTGGATACGCAGTATTTT.

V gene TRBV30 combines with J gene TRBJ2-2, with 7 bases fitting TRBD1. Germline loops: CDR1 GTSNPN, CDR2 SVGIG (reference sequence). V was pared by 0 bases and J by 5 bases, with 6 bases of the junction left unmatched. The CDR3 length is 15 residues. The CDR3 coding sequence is TGTGCCTGGAGTGTTACAGGGGCGCGGACCGGGGAGCTGTTTTTT. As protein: CAWSVTGARTGELFF.